These 29 T cell receptor beta chains came from one sample sequenced in a study of CD8 T cells in Susac syndrome (dated by TCRdb to between 2018 and 2020). The library relied on the immunoSEQ multiplex PCR assay. RNA was extracted using the RNeasy kit, and roughly 0.5 to 1 ug of the RNA was reverse transcribed with random hexamers. TCRdb redid the processing of the public reads, applying fastp at Q25 and MiXCR, and retained in-frame beta chains. Rows with a matching CDR3 protein are joined into one entry that keeps the most common DNA and genes. This sample is represented by around 190,000 distinct CDR3 sequences; around 93% of them were singletons. Clones ranked in the top ten supply 0.1% of the sample. Material: CD4+ T cells from PBMCs. The receptors here all came from a human donor in good health.

The rearrangement joins TRBV2 to TRBJ2-5; 8 positions match TRBD2. J lost 3 bases, V lost 5 bases, and 11 bases had no gene match. Germline CDR1 reads SNHLY; CDR2 reads FYNNEI. The CDR3 runs 16 residues. The CDR3 here is CASSRRGGGTKETQYF. The CDR3 DNA is TGTGCCAGCAGTAGACGGGGCGGGGGGACAAAAGAGACCCAGTACTTC.

The chain carries TRBV7-2 and TRBJ2-5; 12 bases line up with TRBD2. This CDR3 comprises 15 residues. Germline CDR1 and CDR2: SGHTA and FQGNSA. The trim removed 6 bases at V and 5 bases at J, leaving 7 bases unmatched. This chain's CDR3 is CASSPSGGAWETQYF. CDR3 bases: TGTGCCAGCAGTCCTAGCGGGGGGGCCTGGGAGACCCAGTACTTC.

J is TRBJ2-5 and V is TRBV7-2; TRBD2 aligns across 7 bases. J lost 1 base, V lost 4 bases, and 3 bases had no gene match. The CDR3 spans 14 residues. Germline assignment: CDR1 SGHTA and CDR2 FQGNSA. The CDR3 region is CASSYGTIQETQYF. CDR3 nucleotide sequence: TGTGCCAGCAGCTACGGGACTATCCAAGAGACCCAGTACTTC.

The chain uses TRBV20-1 and TRBJ1-1; maybe TRBD1 (5 bases). Germline V gives CDR1 DFQATT, CDR2 SNEGSKA (reference sequence). V was pared by 6 bases and J by 8 bases, with 16 bases between. This CDR3 comprises 12 residues. CDR3 in DNA: TGCAGTGCCGAGATTGGGGGATACGAAGCTTTCTTT. Its protein is CSAEIGGYEAFF.

In this sample, this clonotype turned up once. The genes are TRBV20-1 and TRBJ1-4; D is ambiguous. V was clipped by 0 bases and J by 8 bases, with 13 bases between them. Germline assignment: CDR1 DFQATT and CDR2 SNEGSKA (reference sequence). The CDR3 extends over 14 amino acids. The DNA of the CDR3 is TGCAGTGCTAGAGACCGGAGGCCTGGGGAAAAACTGTTTTTT. Its protein is CSARDRRPGEKLFF.

The chain is built from TRBV14 and TRBJ1-2, with 11 nucleotides matching TRBD1. Germline assignment: CDR1 SGHDN and CDR2 FVKESK. The CDR3 is 14 amino acids. V trimming: 4 bases; J trimming: 7 bases; junction bases outside the gene matches: 5. The CDR3 region is CASSRGQGAVGYTF. As DNA, the CDR3 is TGTGCCAGCAGCCGTGGACAGGGGGCGGTTGGCTACACCTTC.

This chain joins TRBV30 and TRBJ2-2, with D tentatively TRBD1 or TRBD2 (6 bases each). With 2 bases removed from V and 4 bases from J, the gap between germline ends came to 11 bases. CDR3 length: 14 amino acids. The germline CDR1 and CDR2 sequences are GTSNPN and SVGIG (reference sequence). In DNA form, the CDR3 reads TGTGCCTGGAGTATTGAGGGGGGCACCGGGGAGCTGTTTTTT. It yields the protein CAWSIEGGTGELFF.

As regards this clonotype: One end of the junction fails to match germline, which may point to a read error. CDR3 nucleotide sequence: TGTGCTAGCAGCCCAGGGAGGGAGACCCAGTACTTC. Protein: CASSPGRETQYF. The chain uses TRBV7-7 and TRBJ2-5; D possibly corresponds to TRBD2 (6 bases). The germline gives CDR1 SSHAT, CDR2 FNYEAQ (reference sequence). The CDR3 sequence is 12 residues long.

The gene calls are TRBV12-3 or TRBV12-4 and TRBJ2-5; a possible D gene is TRBD1 (6 bases). Trimming took off 6 bases at V and 0 bases at J, with 11 bases between the two ends. The CDR3 has 14 amino acids. The CDR3 DNA reads as TGTGCCAGCAGCCCCGGGACACACCAAGAGACCCAGTACTTC. As protein: CASSPGTHQETQYF.

This clonotype has only one observation. CDR3: CASSQTGVTGELFF. The CDR3 DNA reads as TGTGCCAGCAGCCAAACAGGGGTAACCGGGGAGCTGTTTTTT. The gene calls are TRBV3-1 and TRBJ2-2, with 7 bases fitting TRBD1. The CDR3 covers 14 residues. The J segment lost 5 bases and the V segment lost 2 bases, leaving 2 bases of the junction unmatched. Germline V lookup: CDR1 LGHDT, CDR2 YNNKEL (reference sequence).

The chain uses TRBV29-1 and TRBJ2-5; tentatively, D is TRBD2 (5 bases). The V end was cut by 7 bases, the J end by 9 bases, with 9 bases between. Looked up from germline, CDR1 is SQVTM and CDR2 is ANQGSEA. The length of the CDR3 is 9 residues. Here the CDR3 DNA reads TGCAGCGCTCCGGAGGCCCAGTACTTC. Its translation is CSAPEAQYF.

The V and J genes are TRBV6-6 and TRBJ1-6; 8 nucleotides agree with TRBD1. This CDR3 has 15 residues. Trimming at V came to 0 bases and at J to 11 bases, leaving 6 bases not matched to a gene. CDR1 and CDR2 from the germline V gene are MNHNY and SVGAGI (reference sequence). The chain's CDR3 is CASSYSRQGSTPLHF. The CDR3 DNA reads TGTGCCAGCAGTTACTCACGACAGGGGTCTACACCCCTCCACTTT.

The J gene is TRBJ2-2, the V gene TRBV2; tentative D call: TRBD2 (6 bases). The CDR3 is 14 residues long. Trimming removed 2 bases from V and 6 bases from J, with 10 bases in between. Germline V gene lookup returns CDR1 SNHLY and CDR2 FYNNEI. The CDR3 protein is CASSEWGVAGELFF. CDR3 sequence (DNA): TGTGCCAGCAGTGAATGGGGGGTGGCCGGGGAGCTGTTTTTT.

CDR3 residues: CASNLEQGSYEQYV. DNA of the CDR3: TGTGCCAGCAACTTAGAACAAGGGTCCTACGAGCAGTACGTC. V and J are TRBV2 and TRBJ2-7; D is ambiguous. V was shortened by 7 bases and J by 1 base, with 14 bases between the two germline ends. CDR1 is SNHLY and CDR2 is FYNNEI in the germline V gene. This CDR3 has 14 residues.

The chain uses TRBV19 and TRBJ1-5, with D perhaps TRBD1 (5 bases). This CDR3 has 13 amino acids. Germline lookup yields CDR1 LNHDA and CDR2 SQIVND (reference sequence). The V gene lost 1 base and the J gene lost 9 bases, with 10 bases spanning the gap. CDR3 DNA: TGTGCCAGTAGTATAGCCCCAGGGTGGCCCCAGCATTTT. Its protein is CASSIAPGWPQHF. The whole variable domain, filled in from reference TRBV19 and TRBJ1-5, reads DGGITQSPKYLFRKEGQNVTLSCEQNLNHDAMYWYRQDPGQGLRLIYYSQIVNDFQKGDIAEGYSVSREKKESFPLTVTSAQKNPTAFYLCASSIAPGWPQHFGDGTRLSIL.

A remark on this clonotype: One end of the junction does not line up with germline, which may come from a read error. J is TRBJ2-1 and V is TRBV29-1; no firm D call. Looked up from germline, CDR1 is SQVTM and CDR2 is ANQGSEA. The CDR3 covers 10 residues. The CDR3 sequence: CSVDTVETIF. The CDR3 region has the DNA TGCAGCGTTGACACTGTCGAAACGATCTTC.

V and J are TRBV2 and TRBJ2-3; no firm D call. Germline V gives CDR1 SNHLY, CDR2 FYNNEI. With 8 bases removed from V and 2 bases from J, the gap between germline ends came to 5 bases. The CDR3 has 11 amino acids. CDR3 sequence (DNA): TGTGCCAGCGCCGTCACAGATACGCAGTATTTT. This sequence encodes CASAVTDTQYF.

V and J are TRBV29-1 and TRBJ1-2, with D tentatively TRBD1 (5 bases). With 5 bases removed from V and 1 base from J, the gap between germline ends came to 11 bases. The CDR3 extends over 13 amino acids. Germline V CDR1 and CDR2: SQVTM, ANQGSEA. The CDR3 sequence is CSVRGGNNYGYTF. CDR3 DNA: TGCAGCGTTCGGGGGGGAAATAACTATGGCTACACCTTC.

The V call is TRBV6-1, the J call TRBJ1-2; 8 nucleotides agree with TRBD1. The ends lost 5 bases at V and 4 bases at J; junction bases unmatched: 12. This CDR3 contains 16 residues. CDR1 is MNHNS, CDR2 SASEGT, per germline. In DNA form, the CDR3 reads TGTGCCAGCAGTCCCGGGGGGGCAGGGGGCCTCTATGGCTACACCTTC. Its translation: CASSPGGAGGLYGYTF.

V usage is TRBV5-1 and J usage is TRBJ2-7; possibly TRBD1 for D (5 bases). Trimming cost V 2 bases and J 6 bases, with 12 bases left between them. This CDR3 has 13 residues. CDR1 and CDR2 (germline): SGHRS, YFSETQ. CDR3 residues: CASSFQGQGEQYV. In DNA, the CDR3 is TGCGCCAGCAGCTTCCAAGGTCAGGGCGAGCAGTACGTC.

The rearrangement links TRBV4-1 to TRBJ1-5; the match to TRBD1 covers 8 bases. This CDR3 region has 15 residues. CDR1 and CDR2 from the germline V gene are MGHRA and YSYEKL. The V segment lost 4 bases and the J segment 2 bases; nucleotides outside the gene matches: 4. DNA for the CDR3: TGCGCCAGCAGCCCCTCAGGGGGCGGCAATCAGCCCCAGCATTTT. Residues: CASSPSGGGNQPQHF.

The chain joins TRBV12-3 or TRBV12-4 to TRBJ1-1; D remains ambiguous. This CDR3 has 12 residues. The ends were cut back, 6 bases at V and 6 bases at J, with 11 bases in the middle. The CDR3 spells CASSRMGPEAFF. The CDR3 DNA is TGTGCCAGCAGCCGGATGGGCCCTGAAGCTTTCTTT.

The chain has TRBV28 and TRBJ2-7, with TRBD1 matching over 9 bases. CDR3 length: 17 amino acids. V lost 2 bases to trimming and J lost 2 bases; unmatched junction nucleotides: 10. Germline V gene sequence: CDR1 MDHEN, CDR2 SYDVKM. CDR3 sequence: CASSLLGTGTGTYEQYF. The CDR3 coding sequence is TGTGCCAGCAGTTTACTCGGCACCGGGACAGGGACCTACGAGCAGTACTTC.

This chain joins TRBV5-6 and TRBJ1-2; no clear D. Trimming stripped 4 bases from V and 6 bases from J, with 10 bases between. Germline CDR1 reads SGHDT; CDR2 reads YYEEEE. This CDR3 comprises 12 residues. The CDR3 DNA follows: TGTGCCAGCAGCCTGAATGGGGATGGCTACACCTTC. Protein: CASSLNGDGYTF.

The CDR3 here is CSAARGTGVYEQYF. The CDR3 DNA reads as TGCAGTGCCGCTAGGGGCACAGGGGTCTACGAGCAGTACTTC. This chain joins TRBV20-1 and TRBJ2-7, with 7 nucleotides matching TRBD1. J lost 3 bases, V lost 6 bases, and 11 bases had no gene match. This CDR3 spans 14 amino acids. The germline V gene has CDR1 DFQATT and CDR2 SNEGSKA (reference sequence).

The J gene is TRBJ1-2, the V gene TRBV28; TRBD1 matches at 7 bases. V shed 6 bases and J 5 bases; nucleotides not matched to a gene: 9. Germline V CDR1 and CDR2: MDHEN, SYDVKM. The CDR3 has 14 amino acids. The CDR3 DNA sequence: TGTGCCAGCAGGCTCGCAGGGGGAGGATATGGCTACACCTTC. Amino acid sequence: CASRLAGGGYGYTF.

The chain has TRBV3-1 and TRBJ2-2, with 8 bases fitting TRBD1. In germline, CDR1 is LGHDT, CDR2 YNNKEL (reference sequence). Trimming took 2 bases from V and 5 from J; bases not matched to a gene: 10. CDR3 length equals 17 residues. CDR3 sequence (DNA): TGTGCCAGCAGCCAATTGACCGGGACAGGAGGTACCGGGGAGCTGTTTTTT. Translation: CASSQLTGTGGTGELFF. The variable domain in full, with the rest retrieved from reference TRBV3-1 and TRBJ2-2, is DTAVSQTPKYLVTQMGNDKSIKCEQNLGHDTMYWYKQDSKKFLKIMFSYNNKELIINETVPNRFSPKSPDKAHLNLHINSLELGDSAVYFCASSQLTGTGGTGELFFGEGSRLTVL.

The rearrangement uses TRBV27 and TRBJ2-3; TRBD2 matches at 9 bases. Germline trimming cut 2 bases from V and 9 bases from J; bases unmatched to any gene: 9. Per the germline V gene, CDR1 is MNHEY and CDR2 is SMNVEV (reference sequence). This CDR3 spans 15 amino acids. The CDR3 region has the DNA TGTGCCAGCAGTTTAGGCGGGGGGGGTGCTCGGACGCAGTATTTT. Encoded protein: CASSLGGGGARTQYF.

The J gene is TRBJ1-2, the V gene TRBV7-9; D is uncertain. Germline V CDR1 and CDR2: SEHNR, FQNEAQ (reference sequence). V gave up 5 bases and J gave up 10 bases, with 23 bases separating them. The CDR3 is 15 amino acids. The CDR3 DNA sequence: TGTGCCAGCAGCCCGCCCAGCCATCAAGGGTCTGCCTACACCTTC. Translating it yields CASSPPSHQGSAYTF.